This T cell receptor beta chain was sequenced in a study of cytomegalovirus exposure and HLA in healthy donors (dated by TCRdb to 2015 to 2018). Regarding the research as a whole: An earlier analysis of some 600 of the donors reported 250 to 300 Gb of sequence data and 117 million unique TCR beta sequences obtained from about 170 million T cells. An earlier analysis of fewer than 750 of the donors used high-throughput TCR beta sequencing to judge whether each TCR beta V gene segment behaved as functional or pseudogenic. Genome-wide SNP genotypes for about 65% of the 666 donors were used in a later genetic analysis, which treated that subset as a discovery cohort. The study aimed to test whether signatures of past pathogen exposure could be identified by cataloging public T cell receptors. The genetic ancestry cluster associated with self-reported Caucasian donors included approximately 85% of the 398 genotyped donors. Across 300 to 400 genotyped donors of the cohort, an average of about 220,000 unique TCR beta nucleotide sequences per donor were sequenced, and roughly 20% of those sequences were non-productive. Rather than drawing on any new phenotypic data, the later analysis identified candidate immune exposures from TCR beta sequences and the way those sequences occurred across donors. HLA typing covered class I and class II loci at four-digit resolution. All discovery cohort repertoires had been generated on a single sequencing platform. Typing coverage varied by locus: roughly 620-630 donors for A, B, C, DRB1 and DQB1; some 520 for DQA1; nearly 610 for DPA1; approximately 470 for DPB1. In a later analysis, previously published TCR beta repertoires from some 640 donors were re-analyzed and high-resolution HLA genotyping was added so that TCR occurrence patterns could be studied. Besides the first cohort of around 670 subjects, a separate validation cohort made up of 120 different subjects was used. Because of strong linkage in the cohort, roughly five DR-DQ haplotypes were treated as single units for association and clustering. High-throughput TCR immunosequencing, statistical association of individual TCRs with disease status, and machine learning were combined to predict cytomegalovirus infection status. An early release that covered around 590 HLA-typed donors contained approximately 290 gigabases of sequencing data and tens of millions of unique TCR sequences. Donor age, sex, ethnicity and CMV serostatus were compiled alongside the repertoire data. Using immunosequencing, the study profiled T cell repertoires from around 680 subjects and related those repertoires to cytomegalovirus serostatus. The paper's findings and limits, for the study overall: According to the authors, the approach could potentially be generalized to other disease states and immunological phenotypes. Broadly in line with IMGT annotations, most TCR beta V segments showed up in productive rearrangements about 87% or about 30% of the time in an earlier analysis of some 590 of the donors. In a later genetic analysis, fewer N-insertions in productive TCRs were reported among donors in an Asian-associated ancestry cluster than the 666-donor mean. In a later analysis, the rate of TCR association differed among HLA loci, with DRB1 alleles having the most associated TCRs and HLA-C alleles having the fewest. Because HLA typing was missing for some donors at each locus, association tests included only the typed subset. Presence/absence analyses assumed roughly uniform sequencing depth across donors, an assumption that may not hold. Immune exposure information for the cohort was limited to CMV serostatus. Assigning TCR associations to individual alleles was difficult when HLA alleles, especially DR and DQ, strongly co-occurred. In a later analysis, around 15,000 TCR beta sequences were associated with specific HLA alleles at a false discovery rate of 0.05. Compared with equally common non-associated chains, HLA-associated TCR beta chains in a later analysis were more clonally expanded and had lower generation probabilities. Some IMGT-functional V segments, including TRBV6-2 and TRBV6-3, could not be told apart with the 87-base-pair reads, so those segments were excluded. Linkage disequilibrium might explain the correlated functional status among segregating V segments, but an unknown experimental factor could not be ruled out. Across donors, most TCR sequences were observed very rarely, whereas some public TCRs were present in many individuals. In a later analysis, several top co-occurrence clusters were reported to appear linked to parvovirus B19, influenza, CMV and Epstein-Barr virus. A later analysis found that most CMV-associated TCR beta chains appeared HLA-restricted, with HLA associations seemingly driven largely by CMV exposure. A total of some 180 TCR beta chains were listed by the study as associated with cytomegalovirus. Cytomegalovirus status was reported to be diagnosed by the classifier with high specificity and sensitivity in both the original and validation cohorts. In a later genetic analysis, a missense DCLRE1C variant was associated with V-gene and J-gene trimming of TCR beta chains, and the association was replicated in an independent cohort. In this cohort, only TCR beta chains were sequenced, and detectable features were limited by the absence of alpha or paired-chain data. The earlier analysis of about 600 of the donors excluded around 17 rarely observed V segments, including chromosome 9 orphons, because counts were too low. A group of highly shared sequence variants was considered likely to be a technical artifact of the sequencing pipeline. A few of the identified cytomegalovirus-associated TCR beta chains were confirmed in vitro to be specific for cytomegalovirus antigens. A further reported finding was that TCR beta sequences accurately predicted the HLA-A and HLA-B alleles for most subjects in the first cohort.

Library prep was done by the immunoSEQ multiplex PCR assay. The multiplex PCR relied on a mix of 60 forward primers for TCR Vbeta segments and 13 reverse primers for TCR Jbeta segments. Amplification of the CDR3 region of rearranged TCR beta genes was performed with a multiplex PCR assay on genomic DNA. Amplified TCR beta libraries were sequenced as 87-base-pair reads on the Illumina HiSeq System. The authors processed their data as follows. A later analysis tallied around 82 million unique TCR beta chains across the 700 or so repertoires, and some 10 million of those chains were shared by two or more donors. Raw reads were error-corrected and collapsed into unique sequences by a nearest-neighbor algorithm in which closely related sequences were merged to remove PCR and sequencing errors. To assign V, D and J gene segments, CDR3 sequences were aligned to IMGT reference sequences. For a sequence to be retained, at least a six-nucleotide match to both a V gene segment and a J gene segment was required. A rearrangement was called productive if the CDR3 had no stop codons and remained in frame with V and J, and every other rearrangement was called non-productive. Following IMGT convention, CDR3 was defined as the stretch from the second conserved V-encoded cysteine up to the conserved J-encoded phenylalanine. The earlier analysis of 587 of the donors excluded any sequence lacking an unambiguous match to a single V gene segment. An earlier analysis of a few hundred of the donors classified V segments as functional when productive rearrangements were above 56.7% and as segregating when the standard deviation between donors was above 5%. A statistical classification framework was developed to diagnose cytomegalovirus status using the catalog of TCR beta chain sequences. A later analysis assigned V and J genes by comparing TCR nucleotide sequences with IMGT/GENE-DB human TR gene sequences. Using the TCRdist pipeline, a later analysis assigned CDR3 sequences along with most-parsimonious VDJ recombination scenarios. In a later analysis, each TCR beta chain was defined by its CDR3 amino acid sequence together with its V-gene family, and reads lacking a unique V-gene family were excluded. In a later analysis, around 600 highly shared, low-generation-probability nucleotide sequences were removed to address suspected cross-contamination and a sequencing artifact. For each public chain, a later analysis derived a clonal expansion index from normalized ranks of inferred template counts within each repertoire. In a later analysis, generation probabilities were computed with a VDJ recombination model fitted to out-of-frame rearrangements, and the resulting probabilities were checked against IGoR. Hypergeometric tests were used in a later analysis to score TCR-TCR, TCR-HLA and TCR-CMV co-occurrence, with a repertoire-size bias correction applied to the TCR pairs. A later analysis estimated false discovery rates by permuting HLA or CMV assignments 20 times. In a later analysis, co-occurring TCRs were grouped using DBSCAN, with TCRdist sequence similarity added in when clustering inside HLA-allele-positive subsets. Co-occurrence clustering excluded repertoires with fewer than 30,000 or more than 120,000 public chains, plus five with anomalous nucleotide sharing. TCRdb took over this immuneACCESS table, retaining in-frame rearrangements with V and J assigned. Such tables are incomplete; in checked studies, under half of the missing clones stem from an unresolved V gene, and the remainder is unexplained. V, J and clone size derive from that table, while D and trimming were established from the DNA sequence. The sample has approximately 200,000 clones on record, 70% to 75% of them singletons. Together, the top ten hold about 5% of the sample.

On this clone itself: Its recognized antigen is unknown. The sample holds no much larger clone one base away, and base qualities are not on file.

Trimming accounts for 9 bases at V and 5 bases at J, while the number of junction bases matched to no gene is 7. The CDR3, from cysteine to phenylalanine, totals 12 residues. Just the 36-base CDR3 DNA is kept, in frame starting at base 1. Looking up the germline V gene (reference sequence) yields CDR1 WNHNN and CDR2 SYGVQD. In total, 630 or so healthy bone marrow donors made up the cohort. All cohort members were sampled while nominally healthy, although unrecorded immune exposures were likely present. The donor was CMV seropositive and was included in the group of approximately 300 seropositive cohort members. Each donor provided a peripheral blood sample, and peripheral blood mononuclear cells were used for TCR beta sequencing. The Qiagen DNeasy Blood Extraction Kit was used to extract genomic DNA from the blood cell samples.

The rearrangement combines TRBV10-1 with TRBJ2-7; 7 junctional bases match TRBD1. The clonotype was recovered from a man under 40 in good health and CMV-seropositive. Sequenced material: PBMCs. The CDR3 has the sequence CARGTALDEQYF. The sequenced DNA: TGCGCCAGGGGGACAGCGCTCGACGAGCAGTACTTC.